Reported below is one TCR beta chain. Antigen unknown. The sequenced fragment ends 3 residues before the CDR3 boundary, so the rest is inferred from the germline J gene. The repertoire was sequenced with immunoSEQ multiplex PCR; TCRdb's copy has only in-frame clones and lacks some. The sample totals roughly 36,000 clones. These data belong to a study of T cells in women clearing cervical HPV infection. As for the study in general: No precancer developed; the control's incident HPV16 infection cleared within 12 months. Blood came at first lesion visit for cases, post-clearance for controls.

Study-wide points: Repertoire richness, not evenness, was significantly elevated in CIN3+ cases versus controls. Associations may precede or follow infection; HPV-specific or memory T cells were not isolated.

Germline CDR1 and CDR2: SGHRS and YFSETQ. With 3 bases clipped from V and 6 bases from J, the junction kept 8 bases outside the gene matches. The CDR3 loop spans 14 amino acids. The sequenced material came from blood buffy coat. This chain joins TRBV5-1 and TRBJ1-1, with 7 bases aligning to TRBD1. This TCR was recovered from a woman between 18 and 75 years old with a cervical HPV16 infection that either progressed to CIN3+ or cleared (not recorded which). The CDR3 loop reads CASSSSGQEAEAFF. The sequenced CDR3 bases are TGCGCCAGCAGCTCCTCCGGACAGGAGGCTGAA. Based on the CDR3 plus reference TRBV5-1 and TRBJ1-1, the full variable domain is KAGVTQTPRYLIKTRGQQVTLSCSPISGHRSVSWYQQTPGQGLQFLFEYFSETQRNKGNFPGRFSGRQFSNSRSEMNVSTLELGDSALYLCASSSSGQEAEAFFGQGTRLTVV.